The 22 T cell receptor beta chains below come from one sample, sequenced in a study of T cells expressing NK-cell markers. Reprocessing the 5' RACE reads, TCRdb reports a single entry for every CDR3 protein and omits DNA. The sample holds 500,000 or so distinct CDR3 sequences. Sequenced: blood T cells: a sorted CD56 or NKG2C T cell subset, CD4+ or CD8+ T cells, or bulk PBMC T cells (not recorded which). The receptor set was obtained from a man aged 18 to 35 in good health.

The rearrangement uses TRBV12-3 or TRBV12-4 and TRBJ2-2; TCRdb lists TRBD1, though no DNA is available to test this call. The CDR3 runs to 15 residues. CDR3 amino acids: CASTPGGSRTGELFF.

V gene TRBV7-9 combines with J gene TRBJ2-3; without DNA, the TCRdb call of TRBD1 cannot be checked. The length of the CDR3 is 13 residues. Germline V CDR1 and CDR2: SEHNR, FQNEAQ (reference sequence). CDR3 in amino acids: CASSSNRADTQYF.

V usage is TRBV6-1 and J usage is TRBJ2-1; the D call from TCRdb, TRBD2, cannot be confirmed without DNA. This CDR3 spans 15 amino acids. Germline lookup yields CDR1 MNHNS and CDR2 SASEGT. This chain's CDR3 is CASSRAGSLNNEQFF.

The chain links TRBV29-1 to TRBJ2-2; there is no DNA to check the TCRdb D call of TRBD1. This CDR3 contains 12 residues. Germline V gene sequence: CDR1 SQVTM, CDR2 ANQGSEA. The CDR3 loop reads CSGTGVVGELFF.

This chain links TRBV12-3 or TRBV12-4 with TRBJ1-6; there is no DNA to check the TCRdb D call of TRBD1. The CDR3 has 16 amino acids. The CDR3 protein is CASSGPGTGGNSPLHF.

The chain uses TRBV21-1 and TRBJ2-5; TCRdb's D call, TRBD1, is unchecked because there is no DNA. TRBV21-1 has pseudogene status. The CDR3 has 15 amino acids. CDR3 in amino acids: CARRVRQGLGETQYF.

The chain uses TRBV10-2 and TRBJ2-3; the D gene TCRdb calls, TRBD2, cannot be checked with no DNA. The CDR3 covers 12 residues. In germline, CDR1 is WSHSY, CDR2 SAAADI. CDR3 loop: CASSVRPPTQYF.

The rearrangement uses TRBV20-1 and TRBJ2-1; TCRdb's assignment of TRBD1 cannot be checked, as there is no DNA. The CDR3 is made up of 13 amino acids. CDR1 and CDR2 (germline): DFQATT, SNEGSKA (reference sequence). The CDR3 here is CSATGTHYNEQFF.

J is TRBJ2-1 and V is TRBV7-9; TCRdb picks TRBD1, but there is no DNA to check that call. Per germline, CDR1 SEHNR and CDR2 FQNEAQ (reference sequence). CDR3 length: 15 amino acids. The CDR3: CASSLLQGPYNEQFF. The full variable domain, completed using reference TRBV7-9 and TRBJ2-1, is DTGVSQNPRHKITKRGQNVTFRCDPISEHNRLYWYRQTLGQGPEFLTYFQNEAQLEKSRLLSDRFSAERPKGSFSTLEIQRTEQGDSAMYLCASSLLQGPYNEQFFGPGTRLTVL.

J is TRBJ1-4 and V is TRBV29-1; absent DNA, TCRdb's TRBD1 call cannot be checked. The germline V gene encodes CDR1 SQVTM and CDR2 ANQGSEA. The CDR3 totals 14 residues. The CDR3 sequence: CSVEDPWQGRKLFF.

The genes are TRBV18 and TRBJ2-7; TCRdb's D gene call, TRBD1, goes unchecked for lack of DNA. The CDR3 has 14 amino acids. Germline values: CDR1 KGHSH, CDR2 LQKENI. This CDR3 is CASSPGGHPYEQYF.

The chain links TRBV6-1 to TRBJ2-3; TCRdb designates TRBD1, a call that cannot be tested without DNA. Germline-derived CDR1 and CDR2 are MNHNS and SASEGT. CDR3 size: 14 residues. CDR3 amino acids: CASRETGKRDTQYF.

This chain uses TRBV11-2 with TRBJ2-7; TCRdb's D gene call, TRBD2, goes unchecked for lack of DNA. Per germline, CDR1 SGHAT and CDR2 FQNNGV. The CDR3 consists of 14 residues. Here the CDR3 reads CASTIAGGRYEQYF.

CDR3 amino acids: CASSNGQDYEQYF. The chain carries TRBV5-8 and TRBJ2-7; TCRdb picks TRBD1, but there is no DNA to check that call. The CDR3 length is 13 residues. Germline values: CDR1 SGHTS, CDR2 YDEGEE.

The chain has TRBV5-4 and TRBJ2-2; TCRdb outputs TRBD1, but without DNA this stays unchecked. Germline V lookup: CDR1 SGHNT, CDR2 YYREEE (reference sequence). The CDR3 has 15 amino acids. The CDR3 sequence is CASSLWRPDTGELFF.

This sequence joins TRBV5-5 and TRBJ2-5; TCRdb reports TRBD2, a call that lacks DNA to check it against. The CDR3 extends over 14 amino acids. Germline CDR1 and CDR2: SGHKS and YYEKEE (reference sequence). The CDR3 reads CASSPEGPSVTQYF.

The rearrangement uses TRBV4-1 and TRBJ2-2; the TRBD1 assignment by TCRdb is unverifiable without DNA. CDR3 length: 16 amino acids. The germline V gene has CDR1 MGHRA and CDR2 YSYEKL. The chain's CDR3 is CASSQRRGVRTGELFF.

This chain links TRBV7-2 with TRBJ2-3; the D gene TCRdb calls, TRBD1, cannot be checked with no DNA. Germline V gene lookup returns CDR1 SGHTA and CDR2 FQGNSA. The CDR3 has 15 residues. The CDR3 here is CASSLYNRDTDTQYF.

The rearrangement joins TRBV5-7 to TRBJ2-3; no DNA is available, so the TRBD1 call from TCRdb remains unchecked. TRBV5-7 is identified as an open reading frame with a role that is uncertain. This CDR3 spans 17 amino acids. The CDR3 spells CASSLGLQGPSTDTQYF.

V gene TRBV5-1 combines with J gene TRBJ2-3; absent DNA, TCRdb's TRBD2 call cannot be checked. Germline CDR1 reads SGHRS; CDR2 reads YFSETQ. This CDR3 spans 15 amino acids. CDR3 loop: CASSAGTTILDTQYF.

This chain connects TRBV7-2 to TRBJ2-3; no DNA is available, so the TRBD2 call from TCRdb remains unchecked. This CDR3 contains 14 residues. Per the germline V gene, CDR1 is SGHTA and CDR2 is FQGNSA. CDR3 in amino acids: CASSLKAGGGTQYF.

The genes are TRBV24-1 and TRBJ1-2; TCRdb proposes TRBD1, but this gene call is untestable without DNA. CDR3 length: 15 amino acids. The germline V gene has CDR1 KGHDR and CDR2 SFDVKD. CDR3: CATSDQTGARNGYTF.